This T cell receptor (beta chain) came from a study of blood T cells in healthy people across ages. On this clonotype itself: The antigen is not known. Given the absence of the conserved phenylalanine or tryptophan at the CDR3 end, a read error is likely.

Study observations and caveats: Across samples, TCR beta diversity tracked strongly with naive T cell percentage.

With a J-beta primer mix and a sample-barcoded 5' primer, a second PCR ran roughly 6 to 11 cycles. TCRdb re-derived calls from the 5' RACE reads in MiXCR, one entry per CDR3 protein. This table has roughly 800,000 distinct CDR3 sequences, under 40% appearing once. The CDR3 length is 15 residues. V was pared by 6 bases and J by 0 bases, with 12 bases between. Germline CDR1 reads SNHLY; CDR2 reads FYNNEI. This chain links TRBV2 with TRBJ2-1, with a possible D match to TRBD1 (6 bases). The specimen was blood. The clonotype originates from a man in his late teens or twenties in good health. The CDR3 sequence: CASRRTESSYNEQFL. The CDR3 coding sequence is TGTGCCAGCAGACGGACAGAAAGCTCCTACAATGAGCAGTTCTTA.